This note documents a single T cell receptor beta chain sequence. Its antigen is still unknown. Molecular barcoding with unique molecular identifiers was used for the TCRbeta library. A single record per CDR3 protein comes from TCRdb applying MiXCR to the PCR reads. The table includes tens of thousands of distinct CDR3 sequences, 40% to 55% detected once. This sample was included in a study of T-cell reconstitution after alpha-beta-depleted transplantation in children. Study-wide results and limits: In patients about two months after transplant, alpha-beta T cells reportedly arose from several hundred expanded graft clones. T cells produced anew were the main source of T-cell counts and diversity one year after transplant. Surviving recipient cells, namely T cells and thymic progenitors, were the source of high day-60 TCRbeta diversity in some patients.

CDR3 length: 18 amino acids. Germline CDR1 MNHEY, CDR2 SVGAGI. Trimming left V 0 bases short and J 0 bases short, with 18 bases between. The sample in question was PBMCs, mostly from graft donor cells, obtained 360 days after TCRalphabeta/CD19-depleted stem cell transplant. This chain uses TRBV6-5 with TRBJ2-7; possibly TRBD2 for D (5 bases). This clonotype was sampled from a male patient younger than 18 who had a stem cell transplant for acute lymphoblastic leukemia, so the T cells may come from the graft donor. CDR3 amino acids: CASSYSIHSASLSYEQYF. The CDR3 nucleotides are TGTGCCAGCAGTTACTCGATACACTCGGCTAGCCTCTCCTACGAGCAGTACTTC.